Below, 11 T cell receptor beta chains from the same sample are listed, as sequenced in a study of blood T cells in healthy people across ages. The authors ran a second PCR of about 6 to 11 cycles using a sample-barcoded 5' primer and a J-beta primer mix. Each CDR3 protein is one row after TCRdb ran MiXCR on the 5' RACE reads. The sample holds some 1.7 million distinct CDR3 sequences, roughly 27% seen once. Sample: blood. These receptors all stem from a woman aged 25-40 years in good health.

On this clonotype itself: One end of the junction is discordant with germline, which a read error may explain. The chain combines TRBV5-1 with TRBJ2-7; no definite D call. Germline CDR1 reads SGHRS; CDR2 reads YFSETQ. The CDR3 is made up of 15 amino acids. CDR3 coding DNA: TGCGCCGGCAGCTTAGCTGCAGGCGCTACCTACGAGCAGTACTTC. It encodes CAGSLAAGATYEQYF.

CDR3 in amino acids: CASSLWGSTYRTEAFF. In nucleotides, the CDR3 is TGTGCCAGCAGTTTATGGGGTAGTACGTATCGGACTGAAGCTTTCTTT. The V and J genes are TRBV28 and TRBJ1-1; no clear D gene. V lost 0 bases and J 5 bases, leaving 16 bases between the germline ends. The germline CDR1 and CDR2 sequences are MDHEN and SYDVKM. There are 16 residues in the CDR3.

This clonotype has a handful of counts. A read error is possible here, since a much larger clone lies one base away. V and J are TRBV12-3 or TRBV12-4 and TRBJ1-1; 9 bases are a match to TRBD1. The CDR3 covers 12 residues. DNA of the CDR3: TGTGTCAGCAAACCGACAGGGGGTGAAGCTTTCTTT. This encodes CVSKPTGGEAFF.

The table lists this clonotype with many counts. This chain uses TRBV4-1 with TRBJ2-7; 7 bases match TRBD2. The trim removed 4 bases at V and 0 bases at J, leaving 0 bases unmatched. The length of the CDR3 is 13 residues. From germline, CDR1 is MGHRA and CDR2 YSYEKL. This CDR3 reads CASSREGSYEQYF. CDR3 DNA sequence: TGCGCCAGCAGCCGGGAGGGCTCCTACGAGCAGTACTTC.

The chain uses TRBV12-3 or TRBV12-4 and TRBJ2-1; 15 bases align to TRBD2. This CDR3 spans 15 amino acids. Losses at the gene ends were 4 bases for V and 9 bases for J; bases not matched to a gene: 4. The CDR3 sequence: CASSSRTSGGGEQFF. In DNA, the CDR3 is TGTGCCAGCAGTTCCCGGACTAGCGGGGGGGGTGAGCAGTTCTTC.

V and J are TRBV7-9 and TRBJ2-7; a weak D match, TRBD1 (6 bases). Gene TRBJ2-5 matches the end of the DNA better, so the J call may be wrong. Germline CDR1 reads SEHNR; CDR2 reads FQNEAQ (reference sequence). This CDR3 comprises 15 residues. The CDR3 loop is CASSLTGRGEETQYF. CDR3 nucleotides: TGTGCCAGCAGCCTCACAGGGAGAGGGGAGGAGACCCAGTACTTC.

This clonotype has at least ten counts. The rearrangement joins TRBV6-5 to TRBJ2-7, with D possibly matching TRBD1 (5 bases). CDR3 length equals 14 residues. CDR1 is MNHEY, CDR2 SVGAGI, per germline. Trimming removed 6 bases from V and 2 bases from J, with 14 bases in between. This chain's CDR3 is CASSQPGNPYEQYF. The DNA of the CDR3 is TGTGCCAGCAGCCAACCAGGGAACCCCTACGAGCAGTACTTC.

This sequence joins TRBV5-1 and TRBJ2-3; possibly TRBD1 or TRBD2 for D (5 bases each). The CDR3 has 14 amino acids. Germline V CDR1 and CDR2: SGHRS, YFSETQ. V gave up 2 bases and J gave up 5 bases, with 12 bases separating them. CDR3 sequence: CASSFGAQGDTQYF. The CDR3, as DNA: TGCGCCAGCAGCTTCGGGGCCCAGGGAGATACGCAGTATTTT. Using reference TRBV5-1 and TRBJ2-3 for the parts outside the CDR3, the full variable domain is KAGVTQTPRYLIKTRGQQVTLSCSPISGHRSVSWYQQTPGQGLQFLFEYFSETQRNKGNFPGRFSGRQFSNSRSEMNVSTLELGDSALYLCASSFGAQGDTQYFGPGTRLTVL.

V is TRBV9 and J is TRBJ1-1; D is ambiguous. The germline V and J ends were trimmed by 0 bases and 6 bases, with 9 bases remaining between them. The CDR3 has 13 amino acids. Germline lookup yields CDR1 SGDLS and CDR2 YYNGEE. Written as DNA, the CDR3 is TGTGCCAGCAGCGTAGTAGTCGGCGCTGAAGCTTTCTTT. The encoded protein is CASSVVVGAEAFF.

This chain joins TRBV7-9 and TRBJ2-2; D might be TRBD1 or TRBD2, each matching 5 bases. The V and J ends lost 5 bases and 6 bases respectively, with 13 bases between them. Looked up from germline, CDR1 is SEHNR and CDR2 is FQNEAQ (reference sequence). The CDR3 length is 14 residues. This chain's CDR3 is CASSPLRGPGELFF. CDR3 bases: TGTGCCAGCAGCCCTCTAAGGGGACCCGGGGAGCTGTTTTTT.

This clonotype has more than one count but fewer than ten. CDR3 nucleotides: TGTGCTAGTGGTTTGGGGACAGGGGGCGACTATGGCTACACCTTC. Its translation is CASGLGTGGDYGYTF. The V and J genes are TRBV12-5 and TRBJ1-2, with 11 nucleotides matching TRBD1. Germline V gene sequence: CDR1 LGHNT, CDR2 FRNRAP. This CDR3 spans 15 amino acids. The junction had 1 base not matched to a gene; V was cut back by 1 base and J by 3 bases. The complete variable domain, with remaining parts taken from reference TRBV12-5 and TRBJ1-2, reads DARVTQTPRHKVTEMGQEVTMRCQPILGHNTVFWYRQTMMQGLELLAYFRNRAPLDDSGMPKDRFSAEMPDATLATLKIQPSEPRDSAVYFCASGLGTGGDYGYTFGSGTRLTVV.